One T cell receptor beta chain is described in this entry. This entry belongs to a study of sequential checkpoint blockade in melanoma. Study overall: After both sequences, patients received maintenance nivolumab.

Documented treatment: randomized to nivolumab then ipilimumab (arm A) or the reverse (arm B). PBMC sorting kept live CD3+CD8+ cells without CD19 or CD56. Assay used: immunoSEQ multiplex PCR; TCRdb lists only in-frame clones, some missing. The sample holds 15,000 to 20,000 clones, about two thirds seen once. Germline V CDR1 and CDR2: SGHRS, YFSETQ. Trimming cost V 0 bases and J 5 bases; bases outside gene matches: 7. The CDR3 is made up of 15 amino acids. This chain links TRBV5-1 with TRBJ1-1, with 7 bases that match TRBD1. The sequenced sample was CD8+ T cells sorted from blood (inferred from file names), obtained from a patient given nivolumab and ipilimumab in sequence. This receptor was identified in a human donor with melanoma. DNA for the CDR3: TGCGCCAGCAGCTTGGTGGTGGCAGGGGGGACTGAAGCTTTCTTT. This encodes CASSLVVAGGTEAFF.